Below are 2 T cell receptor beta chains sequenced from a single sample in a study of T cell repertoires in cytomegalovirus infection. Via MiXCR, TCRdb re-called the reads, giving one row per CDR3 protein. The sample includes almost 300,000 distinct CDR3 sequences, about 8.8% of them seen just once. The sequencing input was PBMCs. Receptors were obtained from a human donor in good health (CMV status not recorded). Some clones in this sample may be carry-over from other donors' samples.

The chain is built from TRBV25-1 and TRBJ2-4; TRBD1 matches at 9 bases. J gave up 3 bases and V 4 bases, and 10 bases lay outside the gene matches. The length of the CDR3 is 17 residues. Per germline, CDR1 MGHDK and CDR2 SYGVNS. The CDR3 DNA follows: TGTGCCAGCAGTGGCAGACAGGGGGACAAGGGCAAAAACATTCAGTACTTC. Translating gives CASSGRQGDKGKNIQYF.

The rearrangement uses TRBV7-9 and TRBJ1-2; D unclear. Per the germline V gene, CDR1 is SEHNR and CDR2 is FQNEAQ (reference sequence). The CDR3 is made up of 13 amino acids. Trimming pared 4 bases from V and 2 bases from J, leaving 8 bases between. The CDR3 loop reads CASSSRHNYGYTF. In DNA, the CDR3 is TGTGCCAGCAGCTCCCGGCACAACTATGGCTACACCTTC.